This T cell receptor beta chain emerged from a study of metastatic and nonmetastatic thyroid tumors (dated by TCRdb to 2018 to 2020). For the study in its entirety: The researchers compared repertoires between peripheral blood samples and tumor or nodule tissue samples from patients with malignant or benign thyroid disease. General findings and caveats noted by the study authors: TCR beta diversity was reported as significantly higher in malignant tumors than in benign nodules, in both blood and tumor samples.

No treatment had been received by any patient before thyroid surgery. Patient clinical samples collected from the early 2010s to the late 2010s were retrospectively analysed using T-cell receptor beta sequencing. Trimming removed 10 bases from V and 0 bases from J, leaving 10 bases between the germline ends. The CDR3 contains 13 residues, cysteine and phenylalanine counted. Just the 39-base CDR3 DNA is kept, in frame starting at base 1. For CDR1 and CDR2, the germline V gene lists MDHEN and SYDVKM. Libraries were made using PCR. For sequencing, an Illumina HiSeq 4000 was employed. High-throughput sequencing was used to profile the CDR3 region of the TCR beta-chain in every patient. Processing in the source paper ran as follows. A classifier to discriminate distant-metastatic papillary thyroid cancer patients was built from CDR3 differences across clinicopathological groups. Repertoire diversity was assessed with the Shannon index, and tumor-blood repertoire similarity with the Morisita-Horn index. TCRdb reprocessed the public reads (quality trimming at Q25 with fastp, clone calling with MiXCR) and kept in-frame beta chains. TCRdb's processing, not the authors', yielded these V and J calls. The sample contains 5,500 to 7,000 clones, roughly 18% of them found a single time. Together, the top ten hold about 6% of the sample.

Taking its sample share into account, this clone is medium-sized (0.01 to 0.1%). Its antigen specificity is not known. Per-base qualities were not stored, and no clone one base away is much larger. Sequenced: adjacent normal tissue. The chain employs TRBV28 and TRBJ1-5; confidence is insufficient to name the D gene. This TCR derives from a female donor with papillary thyroid cancer or a benign thyroid nodule (not recorded which). Some clones in this sample may be carry-over from other donors' samples. CDR3 region: CATCRDSNQPQHF. The DNA sequence is TGTGCCACGTGTAGGGATAGCAATCAGCCCCAGCATTTT.